This record concerns one TCR beta chain sequence. These data originate in a study of blood T cell repertoires in COVID-19. At the level of the study: COVID-19 samples from acute and convalescent phases originated in the United States, Italy and Spain.

Losses at the gene ends were 6 bases for V and 7 bases for J; bases not matched to a gene: 9. Germline V lookup: CDR1 MNHEY, CDR2 SVGAGI. The CDR3 runs to 14 residues. TCRdb's table, derived via immunoSEQ multiplex PCR, lists solely in-frame clones and lacks some. The sample yields some 150,000 clones, under 85% seen once. The sequenced sample was peripheral blood. The chain employs TRBV6-5 and TRBJ1-2, with 9 positions matching TRBD1. The TCR was taken from a woman of 80 years or more in a cohort sampled during active or convalescent COVID-19. Here the CDR3 DNA reads TGTGCCAGCAGGCCACAGGGGGCAGAGGCTGGCTACACCTTC. Amino acids: CASRPQGAEAGYTF.